The entry below gives a single T cell receptor beta chain sequence along with its context. Its antigen is unidentified. The data derive from a study of CD8+ T cells in alopecia areata. On the study more broadly: Tofacitinib was given for 6 to 18 months, then stopped for 6 months.

Noted treatment: oral pan-JAK inhibitor, 5-10 mg twice daily. Patients with alopecia areata provided lesional scalp punch biopsies as well as peripheral blood. Investigators isolated RNA and reverse transcribed it into cDNA to act as the sequencing template. The protocol was immunoSEQ multiplex PCR, while the TCRdb copy is restricted to in-frame clones and leaves out a portion. This repertoire shows 50,000 to 65,000 clones, about half found once; its top ten account for roughly 22%. The CDR3 totals 15 residues. Trimming took 1 base from V and 4 from J, leaving 13 bases between them. Germline V gives CDR1 SGHAT, CDR2 FQNNGV. Study-level points and caveats: Alopecia totalis/universalis scalp especially showed more expanded CD8+ clones than normal scalp. Whether baseline CD8+ expansion is linked to response remains uncertain, given a single nonresponder.

This TCR was recovered from a human donor with alopecia areata. The rearrangement links TRBV11-2 to TRBJ1-2, with D unclear. The sample consisted of CD8+ T cells sorted from blood, taken at approximately week 36, from a patient treated with tofacitinib. CDR3 sequence reads: CASSLGRGLTYGYTF. CDR3 DNA: TGTGCCAGCAGCTTAGGGCGCGGCCTTACCTATGGCTACACCTTC.